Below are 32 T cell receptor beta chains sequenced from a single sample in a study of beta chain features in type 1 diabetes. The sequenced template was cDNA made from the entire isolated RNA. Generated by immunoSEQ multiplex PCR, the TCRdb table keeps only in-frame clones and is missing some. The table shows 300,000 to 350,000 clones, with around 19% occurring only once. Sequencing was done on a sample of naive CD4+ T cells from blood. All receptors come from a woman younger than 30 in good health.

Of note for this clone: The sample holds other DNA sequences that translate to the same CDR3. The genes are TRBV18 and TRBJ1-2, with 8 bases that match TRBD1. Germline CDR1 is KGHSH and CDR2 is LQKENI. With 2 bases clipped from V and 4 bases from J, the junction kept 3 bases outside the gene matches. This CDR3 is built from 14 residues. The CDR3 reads CASSPGQGSYGYTF. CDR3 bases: TGTGCCAGCTCACCAGGACAGGGTTCCTATGGCTACACCTTC.

The DNA for the CDR3 is TGTGCCAGCAGCTTAAGGTGGCAGGAAGAGACCCAGTACTTC. Encoded protein: CASSLRWQEETQYF. This chain links TRBV7-8 with TRBJ2-5; D remains ambiguous. The CDR3 is 14 residues long. V shed 2 bases and J shed 3 bases, with 10 bases lying between them. From germline, CDR1 is SGHVS and CDR2 FQNEAQ.

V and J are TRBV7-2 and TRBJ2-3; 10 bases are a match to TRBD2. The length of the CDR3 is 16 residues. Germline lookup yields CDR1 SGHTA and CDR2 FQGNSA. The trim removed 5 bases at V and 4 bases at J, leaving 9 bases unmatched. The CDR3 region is CASSRFSGGAADTQYF. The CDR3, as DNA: TGTGCCAGCAGCCGCTTCAGCGGGGGGGCGGCAGATACGCAGTATTTT. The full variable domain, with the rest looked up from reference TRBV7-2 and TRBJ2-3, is GAGVSQSPSNKVTEKGKDVELRCDPISGHTALYWYRQSLGQGLEFLIYFQGNSAPDKSGLPSDRFSAERTGGSVSTLTIQRTQQEDSAVYLCASSRFSGGAADTQYFGPGTRLTVL.

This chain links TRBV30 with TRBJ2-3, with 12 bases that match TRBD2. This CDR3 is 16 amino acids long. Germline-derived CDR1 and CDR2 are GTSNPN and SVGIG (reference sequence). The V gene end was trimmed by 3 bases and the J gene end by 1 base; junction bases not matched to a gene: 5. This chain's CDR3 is CAWSGGLAGRTDTQYF. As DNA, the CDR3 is TGTGCCTGGAGCGGTGGACTAGCGGGACGCACAGATACGCAGTATTTT.

This chain's CDR3 is CASSLAPDQPQHF. The DNA for the CDR3 is TGCGCCAGCAGCTTGGCCCCTGATCAGCCCCAGCATTTT. This sequence joins TRBV5-1 and TRBJ1-5; D is unresolved. The CDR3 contains 13 residues. The V gene lost 0 bases and the J gene lost 5 bases, with 6 bases spanning the gap. The germline V gene has CDR1 SGHRS and CDR2 YFSETQ.

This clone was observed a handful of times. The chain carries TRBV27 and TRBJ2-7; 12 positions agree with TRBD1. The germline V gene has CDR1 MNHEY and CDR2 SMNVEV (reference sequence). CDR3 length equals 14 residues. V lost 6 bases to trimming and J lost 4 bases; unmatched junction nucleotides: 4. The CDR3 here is CASRPGQGAYEQYF. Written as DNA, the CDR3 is TGTGCCAGCAGACCGGGACAGGGGGCTTACGAGCAGTACTTC.

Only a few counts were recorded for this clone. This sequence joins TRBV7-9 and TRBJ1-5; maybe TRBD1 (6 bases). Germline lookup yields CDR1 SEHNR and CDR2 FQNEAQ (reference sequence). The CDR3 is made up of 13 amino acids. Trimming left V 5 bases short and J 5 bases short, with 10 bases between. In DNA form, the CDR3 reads TGTGCCAGCAGCGAGGACAGCGATCAGCCCCAGCATTTT. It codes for CASSEDSDQPQHF.

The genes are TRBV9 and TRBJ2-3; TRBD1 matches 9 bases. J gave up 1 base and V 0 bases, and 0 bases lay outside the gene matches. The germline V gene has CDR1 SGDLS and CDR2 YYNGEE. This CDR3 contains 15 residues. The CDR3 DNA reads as TGTGCCAGCAGCGTAGGACAGGGGGGCACAGATACGCAGTATTTT. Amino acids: CASSVGQGGTDTQYF. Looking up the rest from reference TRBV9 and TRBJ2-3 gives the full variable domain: DSGVTQTPKHLITATGQRVTLRCSPRSGDLSVYWYQQSLDQGLQFLIQYYNGEERAKGNILERFSAQQFPDLHSELNLSSLELGDSALYFCASSVGQGGTDTQYFGPGTRLTVL.

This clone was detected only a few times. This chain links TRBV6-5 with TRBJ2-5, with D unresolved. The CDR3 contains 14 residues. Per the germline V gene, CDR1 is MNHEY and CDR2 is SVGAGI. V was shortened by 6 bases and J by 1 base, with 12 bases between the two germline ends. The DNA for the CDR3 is TGTGCCAGCAGCCTTGACACCCTCCAAGAGACCCAGTACTTC. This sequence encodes CASSLDTLQETQYF.

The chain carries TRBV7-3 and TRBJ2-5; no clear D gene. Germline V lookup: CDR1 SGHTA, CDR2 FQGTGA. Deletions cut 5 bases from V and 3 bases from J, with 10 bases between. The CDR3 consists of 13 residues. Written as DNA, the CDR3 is TGTGCCAGCAGCGCCCAGGCAGAAGAGACCCAGTACTTC. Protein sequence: CASSAQAEETQYF.

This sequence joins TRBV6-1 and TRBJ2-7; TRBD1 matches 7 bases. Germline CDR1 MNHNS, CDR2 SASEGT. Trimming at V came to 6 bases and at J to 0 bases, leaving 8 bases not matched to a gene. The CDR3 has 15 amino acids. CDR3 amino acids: CASSRRDSSSYEQYF. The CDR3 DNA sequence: TGTGCCAGCAGCCGCCGGGACAGTAGCTCCTACGAGCAGTACTTC.

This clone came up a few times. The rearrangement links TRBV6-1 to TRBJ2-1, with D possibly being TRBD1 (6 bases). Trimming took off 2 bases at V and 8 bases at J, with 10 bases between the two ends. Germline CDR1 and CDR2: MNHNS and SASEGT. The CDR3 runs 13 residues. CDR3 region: CASSEHQGYEQFF. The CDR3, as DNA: TGTGCCAGCAGTGAACATCAGGGGTATGAGCAGTTCTTC.

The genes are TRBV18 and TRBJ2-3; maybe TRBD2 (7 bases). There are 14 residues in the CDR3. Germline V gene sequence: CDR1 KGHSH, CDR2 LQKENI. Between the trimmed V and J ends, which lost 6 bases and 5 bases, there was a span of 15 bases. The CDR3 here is CASSPTGGKDTQYF. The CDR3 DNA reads TGTGCCAGCTCTCCGACGGGGGGCAAAGATACGCAGTATTTT.

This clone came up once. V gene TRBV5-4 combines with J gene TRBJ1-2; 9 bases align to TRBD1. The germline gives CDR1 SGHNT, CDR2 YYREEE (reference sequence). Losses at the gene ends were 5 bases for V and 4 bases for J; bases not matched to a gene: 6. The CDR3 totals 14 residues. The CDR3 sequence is CASRLRGQGYGYTF. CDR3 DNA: TGTGCCAGCAGGTTGAGGGGACAGGGCTATGGCTACACCTTC. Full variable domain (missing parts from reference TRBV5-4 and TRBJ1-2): ETGVTQSPTHLIKTRGQQVTLRCSSQSGHNTVSWYQQALGQGPQFIFQYYREEENGRGNFPPRFSGLQFPNYSSELNVNALELDDSALYLCASRLRGQGYGYTFGSGTRLTVV.

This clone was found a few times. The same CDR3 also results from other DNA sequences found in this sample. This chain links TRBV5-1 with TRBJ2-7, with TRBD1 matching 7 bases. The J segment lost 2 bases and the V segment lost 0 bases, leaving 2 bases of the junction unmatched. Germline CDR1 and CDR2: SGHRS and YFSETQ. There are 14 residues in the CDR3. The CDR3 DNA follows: TGCGCCAGCAGCTTGGGGCAGGGGGCCTACGAGCAGTACTTC. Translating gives CASSLGQGAYEQYF.

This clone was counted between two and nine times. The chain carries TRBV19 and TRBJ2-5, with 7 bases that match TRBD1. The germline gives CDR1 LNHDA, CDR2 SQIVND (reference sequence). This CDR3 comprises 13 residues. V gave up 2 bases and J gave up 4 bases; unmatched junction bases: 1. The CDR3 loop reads CASSIRGPETQYF. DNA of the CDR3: TGTGCCAGTAGTATAAGGGGGCCAGAGACCCAGTACTTC.

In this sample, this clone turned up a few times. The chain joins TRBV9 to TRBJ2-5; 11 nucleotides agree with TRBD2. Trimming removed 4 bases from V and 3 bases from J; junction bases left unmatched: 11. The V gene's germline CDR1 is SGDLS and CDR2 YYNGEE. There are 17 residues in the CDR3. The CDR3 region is CASSLAGGPSHKETQYF. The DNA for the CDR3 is TGTGCCAGCAGCTTAGCGGGAGGGCCTTCGCACAAAGAGACCCAGTACTTC.

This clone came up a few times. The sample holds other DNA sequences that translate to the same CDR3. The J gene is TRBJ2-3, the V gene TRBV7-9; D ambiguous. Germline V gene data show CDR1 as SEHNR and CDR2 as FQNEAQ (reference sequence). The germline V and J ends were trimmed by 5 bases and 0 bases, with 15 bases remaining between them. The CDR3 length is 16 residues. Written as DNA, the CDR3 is TGTGCCAGCAGCCCAAGACTCCGAGGAAGCACAGATACGCAGTATTTT. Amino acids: CASSPRLRGSTDTQYF.

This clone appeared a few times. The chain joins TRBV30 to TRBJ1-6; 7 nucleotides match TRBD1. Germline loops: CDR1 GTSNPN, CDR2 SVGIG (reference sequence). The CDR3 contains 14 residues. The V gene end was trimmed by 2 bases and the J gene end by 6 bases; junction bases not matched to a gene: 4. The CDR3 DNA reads TGTGCCTGGAGTTTAGGGGGCCGTAATTCACCCCTCCACTTT. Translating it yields CAWSLGGRNSPLHF.

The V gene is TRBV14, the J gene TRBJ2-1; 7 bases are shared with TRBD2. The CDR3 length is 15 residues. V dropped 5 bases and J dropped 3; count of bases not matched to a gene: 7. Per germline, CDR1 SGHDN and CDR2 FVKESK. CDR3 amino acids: CASSGPGTNYNEQFF. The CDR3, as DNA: TGTGCCAGCAGCGGCCCCGGGACTAACTACAATGAGCAGTTCTTC. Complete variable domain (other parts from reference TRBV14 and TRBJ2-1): EAGVTQFPSHSVIEKGQTVTLRCDPISGHDNLYWYRRVMGKEIKFLLHFVKESKQDESGMPNNRFLAERTGGTYSTLKVQPAELEDSGVYFCASSGPGTNYNEQFFGPGTRLTVL.

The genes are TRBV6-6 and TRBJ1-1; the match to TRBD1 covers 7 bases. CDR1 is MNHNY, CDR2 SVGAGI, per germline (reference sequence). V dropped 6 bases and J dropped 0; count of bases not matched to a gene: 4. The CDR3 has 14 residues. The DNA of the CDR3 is TGTGCCAGCAGGCAACAGGGGATGAACACTGAAGCTTTCTTT. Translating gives CASRQQGMNTEAFF.

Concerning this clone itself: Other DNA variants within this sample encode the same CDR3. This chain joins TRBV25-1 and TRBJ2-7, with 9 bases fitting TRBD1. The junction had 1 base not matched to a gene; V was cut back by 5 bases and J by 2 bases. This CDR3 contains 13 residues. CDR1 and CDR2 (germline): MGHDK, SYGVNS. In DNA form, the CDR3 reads TGTGCCAGCAGTCGACAGGGGGCCTACGAGCAGTACTTC. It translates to CASSRQGAYEQYF.

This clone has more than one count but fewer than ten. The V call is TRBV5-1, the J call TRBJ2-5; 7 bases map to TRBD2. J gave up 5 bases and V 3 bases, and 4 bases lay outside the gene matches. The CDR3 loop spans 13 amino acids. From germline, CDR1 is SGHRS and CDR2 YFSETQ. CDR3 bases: TGCGCCAGCAGCTACGGACTAGTTGAGACCCAGTACTTC. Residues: CASSYGLVETQYF.

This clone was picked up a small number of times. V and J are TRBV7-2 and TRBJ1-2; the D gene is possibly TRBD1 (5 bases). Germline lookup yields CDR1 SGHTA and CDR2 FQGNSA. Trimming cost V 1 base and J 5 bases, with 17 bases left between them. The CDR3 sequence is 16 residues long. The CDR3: CASSLVGTGPIYGYTF. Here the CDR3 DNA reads TGTGCCAGCAGCTTAGTGGGCACAGGCCCCATATATGGCTACACCTTC.

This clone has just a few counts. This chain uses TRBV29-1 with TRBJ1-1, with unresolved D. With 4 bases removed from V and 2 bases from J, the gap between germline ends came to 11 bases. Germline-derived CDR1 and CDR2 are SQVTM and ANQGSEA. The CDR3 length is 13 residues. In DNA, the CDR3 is TGCAGCGTTGGGCACGCGGTTAACACTGAAGCTTTCTTT. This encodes CSVGHAVNTEAFF.

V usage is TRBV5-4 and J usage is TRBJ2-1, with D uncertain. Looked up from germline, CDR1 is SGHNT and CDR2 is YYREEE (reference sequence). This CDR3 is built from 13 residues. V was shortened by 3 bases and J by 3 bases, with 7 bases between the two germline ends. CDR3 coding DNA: TGTGCCAGCAGCTCTACTCACTACAATGAGCAGTTCTTC. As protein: CASSSTHYNEQFF. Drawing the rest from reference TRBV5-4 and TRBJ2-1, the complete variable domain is ETGVTQSPTHLIKTRGQQVTLRCSSQSGHNTVSWYQQALGQGPQFIFQYYREEENGRGNFPPRFSGLQFPNYSSELNVNALELDDSALYLCASSSTHYNEQFFGPGTRLTVL.

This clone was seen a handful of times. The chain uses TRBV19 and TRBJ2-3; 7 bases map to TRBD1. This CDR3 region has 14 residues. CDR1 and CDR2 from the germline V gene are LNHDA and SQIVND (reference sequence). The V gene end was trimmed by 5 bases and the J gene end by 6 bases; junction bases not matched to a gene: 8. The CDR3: CASSVRGGADTQYF. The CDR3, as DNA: TGTGCCAGTAGTGTTCGAGGGGGCGCGGATACGCAGTATTTT. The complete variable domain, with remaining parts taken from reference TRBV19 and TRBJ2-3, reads DGGITQSPKYLFRKEGQNVTLSCEQNLNHDAMYWYRQDPGQGLRLIYYSQIVNDFQKGDIAEGYSVSREKKESFPLTVTSAQKNPTAFYLCASSVRGGADTQYFGPGTRLTVL.

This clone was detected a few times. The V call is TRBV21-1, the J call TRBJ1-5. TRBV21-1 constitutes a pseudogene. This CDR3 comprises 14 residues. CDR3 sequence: CASSKDYYNQPQHF. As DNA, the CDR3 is TGTGCCAGCAGCAAGGACTATTACAATCAGCCCCAGCATTTT.

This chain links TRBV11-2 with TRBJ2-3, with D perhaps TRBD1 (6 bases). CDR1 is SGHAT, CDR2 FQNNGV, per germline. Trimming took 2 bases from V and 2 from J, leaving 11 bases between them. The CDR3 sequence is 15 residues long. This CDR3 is CASSLTGHLTDTQYF. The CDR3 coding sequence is TGTGCCAGCAGCTTAACGGGACATCTCACAGATACGCAGTATTTT.

The CDR3 coding sequence is TGCGCCAGCAGCCGGACTAGCGGCCTCTACGAGCAGTACTTC. Its translation is CASSRTSGLYEQYF. V gene TRBV5-1 combines with J gene TRBJ2-7; 10 bases agree with TRBD2. Germline V gene data show CDR1 as SGHRS and CDR2 as YFSETQ. V was pared by 4 bases and J by 3 bases, with 4 bases of the junction left unmatched. The CDR3 is 14 residues long.

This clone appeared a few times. CDR3 sequence reads: CASSQEGRAEQFF. Here the CDR3 DNA reads TGCGCCAGCAGCCAAGAAGGGCGGGCGGAGCAGTTCTTC. V and J are TRBV4-3 and TRBJ2-1; D may be TRBD2 (5 bases). The CDR3 consists of 13 residues. Germline values: CDR1 LGHNA, CDR2 YSLEER. Trimming removed 0 bases at V and 10 bases at J, with 10 bases between.

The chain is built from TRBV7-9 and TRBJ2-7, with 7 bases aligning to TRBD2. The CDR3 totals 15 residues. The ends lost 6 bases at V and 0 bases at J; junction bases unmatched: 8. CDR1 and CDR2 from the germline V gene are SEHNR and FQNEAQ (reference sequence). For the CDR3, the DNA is TGTGCCAGCAGTCTAAGCGGGAACCCCTCCTACGAGCAGTACTTC. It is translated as CASSLSGNPSYEQYF.